The subject of this entry is one T cell receptor beta chain. This clonotype was seen repeatedly, ten times or more. Its antigen is unknown. No base quality information exists; no much larger clone differs at one position. The entry originates in a study of Graves' ophthalmopathy and Graves' hyperthyroidism listed by TCRdb under 2018. In the study overall: Peripheral blood samples were taken at the time of initial diagnosis, before any treatment was given. For independent validation, a separate cohort was made up of 18 to 20 hyperthyroidism patients plus 17 patients who later progressed from hyperthyroidism to ophthalmopathy. The approximately 100 discovery patients were randomly split 7:3 into training and test sets. A discovery set of about a hundred patients (43 ophthalmopathy, 57 stable hyperthyroidism) was enrolled to explore V-J signatures distinguishing ophthalmopathy from hyperthyroidism. The study used signatures of the TCR beta repertoire to tell Graves' ophthalmopathy apart from Graves' hyperthyroidism and to predict which patients would progress to ophthalmopathy. In total, around 130 blood samples were TCR-sequenced: approximately 42 ophthalmopathy, approximately 75 hyperthyroidism and some 17 hyperthyroidism-to-ophthalmopathy patients. After sampling, hyperthyroidism patients received methimazole starting at 30 mg daily, and ophthalmopathy patients received high-dose intravenous methylprednisolone. In a handful of hyperthyroidism patients, the T-cell repertoires found in thyroid tissue were compared with those found in blood.

A patient counted as having stable hyperthyroidism if there was no progression to ophthalmopathy within 18 months of follow-up. Patients with hyperthyroidism were aged 18 to 65 years, had been newly diagnosed, and had a disease duration of less than 2 months. Patients with other autoimmune diseases, uncontrolled infections, pregnancy or lactation were excluded. Diagnosis was based on clinical symptoms, serum thyroxine, TRAb, thyroid ultrasound and orbital computed tomography. PBMCs were isolated from about 9 ml of fresh peripheral blood by Ficoll-Paque density gradient centrifugation. Total RNA was extracted with Trizol reagent and quality-checked on an Agilent 2100 Bioanalyzer. For repertoire sequencing, TCR beta CDR3 regions were amplified from RNA transcripts. A first-round RT-PCR used HTBI primers with the Qiagen OneStep RT-PCR kit, followed by a second-round multiplex PCR, size selection and purification. Libraries were sequenced paired-end with 100 bp reads on an Illumina HiSeq2000. Per the original workflow: SOAPnuke was used to process the reads, throwing out any read that had adapters, had uncalled bases, had a mean Phred below 15, or lacked an exact constant-primer or identifier match. COPE v1.2.5 was used to merge the high-quality paired reads. Clonotypes were defined as unique nucleotide sequences and were aligned to IMGT TRB V, D and J references using MiTCR v1.1. The analysis was limited to V-J combinations with a frequency above 0.0001, which together covered approximately 99% of the repertoires. For each V-J combination, a TCR clonal expansion and chaos score was defined as F50 clonal expansion divided by the chaos observed in the TCRdist matrix. Welch's t-statistics and random forest were used to reduce features to over ten V-J combinations, which were fed into a naive Bayes classifier. The similarity between thyroid and blood repertoires was quantified using the Morisita-Horn index. TCRdb trimmed the raw reads at Q25, called clones with MiXCR and kept productive beta chains. Each CDR3 protein gets just one entry, which takes the most common genes and DNA from the rows behind it. TCRdb, not the original authors, processed these V and J calls. For this sample there are about 620,000 distinct CDR3 sequences; 22% appear just once. The ten largest account for about 6.6% of the sample.

What the study reported, not specific to this receptor: Sample size was not predetermined statistically, and investigators were not blinded to group allocation. Most expanded thyroid clonotypes with frequency above 0.001 were also detected in blood, suggesting blood repertoires may reflect the thyroid immune response. In cross-validation, the 13-signature model distinguished ophthalmopathy from stable hyperthyroidism with around 86% sensitivity and 81% to 82% specificity, while in the test set the corresponding values were roughly 80% and 75%. In validation, the model predicted ophthalmopathy progression with about 71% sensitivity and 72.22% specificity; approximately 12 predicted patients were CT-confirmed with GO in a median of approximately six months.

V is pruned by 6 bases and J by 2 bases, leaving 5 bases of the junction without a gene match. Its CDR3 holds 15 amino acids, cysteine through phenylalanine. Kept here is only the CDR3 DNA, which spans 45 bases and is read in frame from base 1. The clonotype was recovered from a woman aged 18-35 years with stable Graves' hyperthyroidism. Some clones in this sample may be carry-over from other donors' samples. Donor details come from another sample of the same person, matched by shared clones. The chain links TRBV12-3 or TRBV12-4 with TRBJ2-2; 8 of the junction bases match TRBD1. Sequenced input: peripheral blood. Read as DNA, the sequence is TGTGCCAGCAGGCAGACAGGGGTTAACACCGGGGAGCTGTTTTTT. This sequence encodes CASRQTGVNTGELFF.